This passage covers 20 T cell receptor beta chains from one sample sequenced in a study of shared clonotypes between healthy human individuals. The naive CD8 subset, CD45RO-negative cells positively selected for CCR7, excluded terminally differentiated effector memory CD45RA+ cells. Clones were read by immunoSEQ multiplex PCR, and TCRdb kept only the in-frame ones, dropping some. The sample has about 2.1 million clones; roughly 91% are singletons. The sample taken for sequencing was naive CD8+ T cells from PBMCs. The receptors derive from a young man in good health. Some clones in this sample may be carry-over from other donors' samples.

V usage is TRBV7-8 and J usage is TRBJ2-7, with D possibly TRBD1 on 6 matching bases. The germline V gene has CDR1 SGHVS and CDR2 FQNEAQ. V was shortened by 2 bases and J by 2 bases, with 10 bases between the two germline ends. The CDR3 consists of 14 residues. This CDR3 is CASSLLAGAYEQYF. The CDR3 DNA reads as TGTGCCAGCAGCTTATTGGCAGGGGCCTACGAGCAGTACTTC. Using reference TRBV7-8 and TRBJ2-7 for the parts outside the CDR3, the full variable domain is GAGVSQSPRYKVAKRGQDVALRCDPISGHVSLFWYQQALGQGPEFLTYFQNEAQLDKSGLPSDRFFAERPEGSVSTLKIQRTQQEDSAVYLCASSLLAGAYEQYFGPGTRLTVT.

J is TRBJ2-7 and V is TRBV11-2; 10 bases map to TRBD1. Germline trimming cut 1 base from V and 5 bases from J; bases unmatched to any gene: 2. Germline V gene data show CDR1 as SGHAT and CDR2 as FQNNGV. The CDR3 consists of 14 residues. In DNA form, the CDR3 reads TGTGCCAGCAGCTTAGGGGGACAGGGGAACGAGCAGTACTTC. Translating it yields CASSLGGQGNEQYF.

The rearrangement joins TRBV6-5 to TRBJ1-6, with D tentatively TRBD1 (6 bases). The CDR3 has 16 amino acids. The V gene's germline CDR1 is MNHEY and CDR2 SVGAGI. The V gene lost 4 bases and the J gene lost 3 bases, with 13 bases spanning the gap. CDR3 sequence: CASSSAQGHYNSPLHF. The CDR3 DNA reads as TGTGCCAGCAGTTCCGCTCAGGGACACTATAATTCACCCCTCCACTTT.

CDR3 sequence: CASRIASGPIEEQFF. DNA for the CDR3: TGCGCCAGCAGAATCGCGAGCGGGCCAATCGAGGAGCAGTTCTTC. The chain has TRBV10-2 and TRBJ2-1, with D possibly being TRBD2 (6 bases). CDR1 is WSHSY, CDR2 SAAADI, per germline. V dropped 6 bases and J dropped 10 bases, with 22 bases sitting between them. The CDR3 has 15 amino acids.

The rearrangement uses TRBV27 and TRBJ1-2, with D unresolved. Trimming stripped 3 bases from V and 0 bases from J, with 8 bases between. The CDR3 spans 14 residues. Germline CDR1 is MNHEY and CDR2 is SMNVEV (reference sequence). CDR3 nucleotides: TGTGCCAGCAGTTTTGGTAGAACTAACTATGGCTACACCTTC. Translation: CASSFGRTNYGYTF.

This rearrangement joins TRBV19 to TRBJ1-5; no firm D call. This CDR3 region has 14 residues. CDR1 is LNHDA and CDR2 is SQIVND in the germline V gene (reference sequence). V was pared by 7 bases and J by 3 bases, with 13 bases between. The CDR3 coding sequence is TGTGCCAGTACTAAGGGTTTTAACAATCAGCCCCAGCATTTT. It encodes CASTKGFNNQPQHF.

The chain carries TRBV7-9 and TRBJ2-2, with D tentatively TRBD1 (5 bases). Germline CDR1 and CDR2: SEHNR and FQNEAQ (reference sequence). The CDR3 consists of 17 residues. Trimming cost V 5 bases and J 0 bases, with 16 bases left between them. CDR3 in amino acids: CASSVLPGKPNTGELFF. In nucleotides, the CDR3 is TGTGCCAGCAGCGTGTTACCAGGGAAACCGAACACCGGGGAGCTGTTTTTT.

This rearrangement joins TRBV7-3 to TRBJ2-4; the match to TRBD2 covers 9 bases. The CDR3 spans 16 residues. CDR1 SGHTA and CDR2 FQGTGA come from the germline V gene. The trim removed 0 bases at V and 1 base at J, leaving 1 base unmatched. CDR3 in amino acids: CASSLTSGSAKNIQYF. The CDR3 coding sequence is TGTGCCAGCAGCTTAACTAGCGGGAGTGCCAAAAACATTCAGTACTTC. Full variable domain (remainder filled in from reference TRBV7-3 and TRBJ2-4): GAGVSQTPSNKVTEKGKYVELRCDPISGHTALYWYRQSLGQGPEFLIYFQGTGAADDSGLPNDRFFAVRPEGSVSTLKIQRTERGDSAVYLCASSLTSGSAKNIQYFGAGTRLSVL.

The gene calls are TRBV7-9 and TRBJ1-2; D call uncertain. This CDR3 spans 14 amino acids. Germline V gene lookup returns CDR1 SEHNR and CDR2 FQNEAQ (reference sequence). V dropped 3 bases and J dropped 3 bases, with 11 bases sitting between them. The CDR3 bases are TGTGCCAGCAGCTTTGATGCAGCCCACTATGGCTACACCTTC. Translating gives CASSFDAAHYGYTF.

This clone was seen just once. The identical CDR3 is also encoded by other nucleotide sequences in the sample. CDR3 in DNA: TGTGCCAGCAGCGGTAACTACGAGCAGTACTTC. It codes for CASSGNYEQYF. This rearrangement joins TRBV27 to TRBJ2-7; D not resolved. The CDR3 consists of 11 residues. Between the trimmed V and J ends, which lost 6 bases and 3 bases, there was a span of 6 bases. Per germline, CDR1 MNHEY and CDR2 SMNVEV (reference sequence).

The gene calls are TRBV9 and TRBJ2-2; 8 bases line up with TRBD2. This CDR3 comprises 15 residues. The V gene's germline CDR1 is SGDLS and CDR2 YYNGEE. V lost 4 bases to trimming and J lost 6 bases; unmatched junction nucleotides: 8. The chain's CDR3 is CASSRVTSGSGELFF. The CDR3 nucleotides are TGTGCCAGCAGCCGGGTAACTAGCGGTTCCGGGGAGCTGTTTTTT. The full variable domain, completed using reference TRBV9 and TRBJ2-2, is DSGVTQTPKHLITATGQRVTLRCSPRSGDLSVYWYQQSLDQGLQFLIQYYNGEERAKGNILERFSAQQFPDLHSELNLSSLELGDSALYFCASSRVTSGSGELFFGEGSRLTVL.

This chain links TRBV7-8 with TRBJ1-4, with D possibly being TRBD1 (5 bases). V gave up 4 bases and J gave up 4 bases, with 19 bases separating them. This CDR3 region has 17 residues. CDR1 is SGHVS and CDR2 is FQNEAQ in the germline V gene. The CDR3 sequence is CASSSGPRQPGNEKLFF. The DNA for the CDR3 is TGTGCCAGCAGCTCAGGGCCACGACAGCCCGGTAATGAAAAACTGTTTTTT.

Regarding this clone: The same CDR3 can be traced to other DNA sequences in this sample. The chain joins TRBV9 to TRBJ1-1, with 10 nucleotides matching TRBD1. Germline V gives CDR1 SGDLS, CDR2 YYNGEE. The CDR3 sequence is 15 residues long. V lost 0 bases and J lost 4; bases outside the gene matches: 3. The CDR3 reads CASSVARTGGTEAFF. CDR3 nucleotides: TGTGCCAGCAGCGTAGCGAGGACAGGGGGCACTGAAGCTTTCTTT.

This clone has only a few counts. The chain recombines TRBV5-1 with TRBJ1-2, with D unresolved. The length of the CDR3 is 14 residues. Trimming took off 0 bases at V and 2 bases at J, with 8 bases between the two ends. Germline lookup yields CDR1 SGHRS and CDR2 YFSETQ. The CDR3 is CASSLDYSNYGYTF. Written as DNA, the CDR3 is TGCGCCAGCAGCTTGGATTACAGCAACTATGGCTACACCTTC. Supplemented by reference TRBV5-1 and TRBJ1-2, the full variable domain reads KAGVTQTPRYLIKTRGQQVTLSCSPISGHRSVSWYQQTPGQGLQFLFEYFSETQRNKGNFPGRFSGRQFSNSRSEMNVSTLELGDSALYLCASSLDYSNYGYTFGSGTRLTVV.

This chain connects TRBV5-6 to TRBJ1-1, with 7 bases fitting TRBD1. Germline CDR1 SGHDT, CDR2 YYEEEE. V shed 0 bases, J shed 6 bases, and the junction held 5 bases outside the gene matches. The CDR3 length is 14 residues. The CDR3 loop is CASSLVGGTAEAFF. In DNA, the CDR3 is TGTGCCAGCAGCTTGGTCGGAGGGACAGCTGAAGCTTTCTTT.

The chain joins TRBV7-2 to TRBJ2-7; a weak D match, TRBD2 (6 bases). The CDR3 consists of 15 residues. CDR1 and CDR2 (germline): SGHTA, FQGNSA. Deletions cut 4 bases from V and 0 bases from J, with 13 bases between. CDR3: CASSSHSGTSYEQYF. Written as DNA, the CDR3 is TGTGCCAGCAGCTCCCATAGCGGAACCTCCTACGAGCAGTACTTC.

The chain recombines TRBV7-6 with TRBJ2-7; 10 bases map to TRBD2. Losses at the gene ends were 2 bases for V and 5 bases for J; bases not matched to a gene: 9. The CDR3 contains 16 residues. Germline CDR1 is SGHVS and CDR2 is FNYEAQ. The DNA of the CDR3 is TGTGCCAGCAGCTTAATGGCTAGCGGGAGAATCCACGAGCAGTACTTC. Residues: CASSLMASGRIHEQYF.

As concerns this clone: Other DNA sequences in this sample translate to the same CDR3. The V call is TRBV19, the J call TRBJ2-7; D is perhaps TRBD1 or TRBD2 (5 bases each). V lost 3 bases and J 1 base, leaving 10 bases between the germline ends. The CDR3 runs 14 residues. CDR1 and CDR2 from the germline V gene are LNHDA and SQIVND (reference sequence). The CDR3 DNA is TGTGCCAGTAGTATTGGGGGACCGTCCTACGAGCAGTACTTC. Amino acids: CASSIGGPSYEQYF. The complete variable domain, with remaining parts taken from reference TRBV19 and TRBJ2-7, reads DGGITQSPKYLFRKEGQNVTLSCEQNLNHDAMYWYRQDPGQGLRLIYYSQIVNDFQKGDIAEGYSVSREKKESFPLTVTSAQKNPTAFYLCASSIGGPSYEQYFGPGTRLTVT.

A single count supports this clone. This chain joins TRBV9 and TRBJ1-5, with unresolved D. The CDR3 runs 15 residues. CDR1 and CDR2 from the germline V gene are SGDLS and YYNGEE. Trimming took 0 bases from V and 4 from J, leaving 11 bases between them. CDR3 sequence (DNA): TGTGCCAGCAGCGTAGAAGAGTATACAAATCAGCCCCAGCATTTT. It translates to CASSVEEYTNQPQHF.

The chain has TRBV30 and TRBJ1-4; tentatively, D is TRBD1 (5 bases). Germline V lookup: CDR1 GTSNPN, CDR2 SVGIG (reference sequence). This CDR3 is built from 19 residues. Deletions cut 4 bases from V and 8 bases from J, with 32 bases between. The CDR3 protein is CAWNNEGFRETPPEEKLFF. The CDR3, as DNA: TGTGCCTGGAACAACGAGGGGTTTCGGGAAACCCCCCCAGAGGAAAAACTGTTTTTT.